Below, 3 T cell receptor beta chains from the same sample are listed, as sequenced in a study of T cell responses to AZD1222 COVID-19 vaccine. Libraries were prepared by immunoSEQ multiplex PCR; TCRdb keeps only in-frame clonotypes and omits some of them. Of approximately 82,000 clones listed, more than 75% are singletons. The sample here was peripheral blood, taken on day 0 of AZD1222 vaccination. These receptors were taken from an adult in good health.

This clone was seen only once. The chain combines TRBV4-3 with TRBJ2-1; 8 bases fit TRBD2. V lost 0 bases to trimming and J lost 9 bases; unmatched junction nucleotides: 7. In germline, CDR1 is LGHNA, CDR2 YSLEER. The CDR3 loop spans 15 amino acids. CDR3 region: CASSQEWTSLGEQFF. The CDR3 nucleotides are TGCGCCAGCAGCCAAGAATGGACTAGCTTGGGTGAGCAGTTCTTC.

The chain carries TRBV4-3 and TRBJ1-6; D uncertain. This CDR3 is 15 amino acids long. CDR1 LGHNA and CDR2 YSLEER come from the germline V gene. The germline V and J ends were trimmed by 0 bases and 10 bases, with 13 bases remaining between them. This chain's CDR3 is CASSQEQQSRSPLHF. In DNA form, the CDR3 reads TGCGCCAGCAGCCAAGAGCAACAGTCAAGATCACCCCTCCACTTT.

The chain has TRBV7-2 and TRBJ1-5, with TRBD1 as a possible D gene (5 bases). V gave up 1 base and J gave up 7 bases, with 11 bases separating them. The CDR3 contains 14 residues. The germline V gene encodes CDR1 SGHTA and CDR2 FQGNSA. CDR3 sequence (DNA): TGTGCCAGCAGCTTAGATTCGGGGGTACAGCCCCAGCATTTT. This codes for CASSLDSGVQPQHF.